These 31 T cell receptor beta chains were all obtained from the same sample, sequenced in a study of blood T cell repertoires in COVID-19. The repertoire was sequenced with immunoSEQ multiplex PCR; TCRdb's copy has only in-frame clones and lacks some. The data contain 210,000 or so clones, more than 75% of them singletons. Sequenced sample: PBMCs or T cells enriched from blood (not recorded which). The receptors originated from a man aged 25-45 years with acute COVID-19.

The chain has TRBV9 and TRBJ2-3, with TRBD1 as a possible D gene (5 bases). The CDR3 has 16 residues. Germline V lookup: CDR1 SGDLS, CDR2 YYNGEE. Trimming cost V 3 bases and J 0 bases, with 14 bases left between them. In DNA form, the CDR3 reads TGTGCCAGCAGCGGTGGCCCAGGGCCTAGCACAGATACGCAGTATTTT. Protein sequence: CASSGGPGPSTDTQYF.

V usage is TRBV13 and J usage is TRBJ1-5; D perhaps matches TRBD1 (6 bases). The V gene lost 3 bases and the J gene lost 6 bases, with 6 bases spanning the gap. CDR1 and CDR2 from the germline V gene are PRHDT and FYEKMQ (reference sequence). The CDR3 is made up of 12 amino acids. CDR3 nucleotides: TGTGCCAGCAGCTTCAGGGGTCAGCCCCAGCATTTT. Translating it yields CASSFRGQPQHF.

In its sample, this clone was seen a few times. This sequence joins TRBV6-4 and TRBJ2-1, with 9 bases aligning to TRBD1. This CDR3 comprises 14 residues. Germline V lookup: CDR1 MRHNA, CDR2 SNTAGT. The junction had 3 bases not matched to a gene; V was cut back by 6 bases and J by 3 bases. Here the CDR3 reads CASSRQGDYNEQFF. CDR3 coding DNA: TGTGCCAGCAGCCGACAGGGGGACTACAATGAGCAGTTCTTC.

This clone was seen a single time. The chain joins TRBV30 to TRBJ1-3, with D perhaps TRBD1 (5 bases). Trimming pared 1 base from V and 2 bases from J, leaving 18 bases between. The CDR3 consists of 17 residues. The V gene's germline CDR1 is GTSNPN and CDR2 SVGIG (reference sequence). The CDR3 nucleotides read TGTGCCTGGAGTGGCTTCCTGGCAGGGATAGCTGGAAACACCATATATTTT. Translated, it gives CAWSGFLAGIAGNTIYF. Full variable domain (remainder filled in from reference TRBV30 and TRBJ1-3): SQTIHQWPATLVQPVGSPLSLECTVEGTSNPNLYWYRQAAGRGLQLLFYSVGIGQISSEVPQNLSASRPQDRQFILSSKKLLLSDSGFYLCAWSGFLAGIAGNTIYFGEGSWLTVV.

This chain joins TRBV4-2 and TRBJ1-4; weak D call: TRBD1 (6 bases). V lost 0 bases and J 8 bases, leaving 16 bases between the germline ends. Per germline, CDR1 LGHNA and CDR2 YNFKEQ. This CDR3 spans 16 amino acids. The CDR3 DNA is TGTGCCAGCAGCCAAGAGGGGGGCCGGGAGGAGGAAAAACTGTTTTTT. The encoded protein is CASSQEGGREEEKLFF.

This clone showed up just once. V is TRBV19 and J is TRBJ2-5; 13 bases map to TRBD2. With V trimmed by 4 bases and J by 5 bases, 7 bases remained unmatched. There are 16 residues in the CDR3. Germline values: CDR1 LNHDA, CDR2 SQIVND (reference sequence). CDR3 sequence reads: CASSTTSGGRGETQYF. CDR3 nucleotide sequence: TGTGCCAGTAGTACGACTAGCGGGGGGAGAGGTGAGACCCAGTACTTC.

The rearrangement links TRBV5-1 to TRBJ2-3, with TRBD1 identical over 8 bases. Germline-derived CDR1 and CDR2 are SGHRS and YFSETQ. The ends lost 0 bases at V and 2 bases at J; junction bases unmatched: 5. There are 16 residues in the CDR3. DNA of the CDR3: TGCGCCAGCAGCTTGGTTCAGGGGGCTACCACAGATACGCAGTATTTT. This sequence encodes CASSLVQGATTDTQYF.

The chain uses TRBV3-1 (or the pseudogene TRBV3-2) and TRBJ2-1; D is perhaps TRBD2 (5 bases). The CDR3 contains 11 residues. Trimming took 2 bases from V and 12 from J, leaving 8 bases between them. CDR1 and CDR2 from the germline V gene are LGHDT and YNNKEL (reference sequence). CDR3 sequence reads: CASSQQSGQFF. DNA of the CDR3: TGTGCCAGCAGCCAACAGAGCGGGCAGTTCTTC.

The chain recombines TRBV6-5 with TRBJ1-4, with D tentatively TRBD1 (5 bases). CDR3 length: 13 residues. Trimming pared 7 bases from V and 5 bases from J, leaving 11 bases between. Germline V gene data show CDR1 as MNHEY and CDR2 as SVGAGI. The CDR3 nucleotides are TGTGCCAGCACGTACAGGAGCAATGAAAAACTGTTTTTT. Protein: CASTYRSNEKLFF.

The genes are TRBV18 and TRBJ2-1, with TRBD2 identical over 9 bases. The CDR3 is 12 amino acids. CDR1 and CDR2 from the germline V gene are KGHSH and LQKENI. The junction had 6 bases not matched to a gene; V was cut back by 3 bases and J by 15 bases. CDR3 in DNA: TGTGCCAGCTCACCCGAGCGGGGGGAAGGGTTCTTC. Its protein product is CASSPERGEGFF. The full variable domain, completed using reference TRBV18 and TRBJ2-1, is NAGVMQNPRHLVRRRGQEARLRCSPMKGHSHVYWYRQLPEEGLKFMVYLQKENIIDESGMPKERFSAEFPKEGPSILRIQQVVRGDSAAYFCASSPERGEGFFGPGTRLTVL.

This clone has only a few counts. The V gene is TRBV3-1 (or the pseudogene TRBV3-2), the J gene TRBJ1-1; 7 nucleotides agree with TRBD1. CDR3 size: 14 residues. The V gene end was trimmed by 0 bases and the J gene end by 6 bases; junction bases not matched to a gene: 4. Germline V gene sequence: CDR1 LGHDT, CDR2 YNNKEL (reference sequence). The CDR3, as DNA: TGTGCCAGCAGCCAAGACCCACAGGGGTCTGAAGCTTTCTTT. Amino acids: CASSQDPQGSEAFF.

This rearrangement joins TRBV18 to TRBJ1-4; TRBD1 agrees at 8 bases. Per the germline V gene, CDR1 is KGHSH and CDR2 is LQKENI. This CDR3 is 16 amino acids long. V lost 2 bases and J lost 8; bases outside the gene matches: 10. The CDR3 sequence is CASSPYGQGGREKLFF. The CDR3 nucleotides read TGTGCCAGCTCACCATACGGACAGGGCGGGAGAGAAAAACTGTTTTTT.

For this clone: Sequence at one end of the junction differs from germline and may be a read error. V and J are TRBV19 and TRBJ2-1; unclear D gene. Germline CDR1 reads LNHDA; CDR2 reads SQIVND (reference sequence). CDR3 length: 15 residues. The CDR3 DNA reads TGTGCCAGTTCCGAGCAGGCCGCCACCTACTATGAGCAGTTCTTC. Translation: CASSEQAATYYEQFF.

This chain links TRBV5-5 with TRBJ1-1; D unresolved. CDR3 size: 14 residues. Between the trimmed V and J ends, which lost 0 bases and 5 bases, there was a span of 11 bases. Germline V gene data show CDR1 as SGHKS and CDR2 as YYEKEE (reference sequence). For the CDR3, the DNA is TGTGCCAGCAGCTTGGGGGCGGGTGGGACTGAAGCTTTCTTT. It translates to CASSLGAGGTEAFF.

This chain uses TRBV7-6 with TRBJ1-1; 8 bases are a match to TRBD1. The J segment lost 4 bases and the V segment lost 4 bases, leaving 5 bases of the junction unmatched. CDR1 and CDR2 from the germline V gene are SGHVS and FNYEAQ. This CDR3 is 14 amino acids long. CDR3 DNA sequence: TGTGCCAGCAGCTCCCAGGGGGCGCGCACTGAAGCTTTCTTT. Protein product: CASSSQGARTEAFF.

The V and J genes are TRBV19 and TRBJ2-5; D is possibly TRBD1 (6 bases). The V and J ends lost 4 bases and 4 bases respectively, with 10 bases between them. The CDR3 is made up of 13 amino acids. Germline V gene sequence: CDR1 LNHDA, CDR2 SQIVND (reference sequence). The CDR3 bases are TGTGCCAGTAGTACACAGGGTAGAGAGACCCAGTACTTC. Translation: CASSTQGRETQYF.

The rearrangement uses TRBV27 and TRBJ1-5, with 10 bases lining up with TRBD1. Germline-derived CDR1 and CDR2 are MNHEY and SMNVEV (reference sequence). V was pared by 4 bases and J by 7 bases, with 13 bases of the junction left unmatched. This CDR3 contains 17 residues. CDR3 sequence: CASSSSASDRGGQPQHF. As DNA, the CDR3 is TGTGCCAGCAGTTCATCTGCATCGGACAGGGGGGGACAGCCCCAGCATTTT.

The rearrangement links TRBV7-2 to TRBJ2-1; D unresolved. V was cut by 5 bases and J by 6 bases, with 14 bases left in between. From germline, CDR1 is SGHTA and CDR2 FQGNSA. The CDR3 spans 14 residues. The DNA of the CDR3 is TGTGCCAGCAGCCCCTACAGAGAACTCAATGAGCAGTTCTTC. Its protein is CASSPYRELNEQFF.

This clone was seen a few times. The chain combines TRBV2 with TRBJ2-2; 7 bases are a match to TRBD1. Trimming took 10 bases from V and 5 from J; bases not matched to a gene: 7. Germline V gene data show CDR1 as SNHLY and CDR2 as FYNNEI. The CDR3 has 13 residues. The CDR3 DNA is TGTGCCACCGACAGGGTTGATACCGGGGAGCTGTTTTTT. This encodes CATDRVDTGELFF. Full variable domain (outside the CDR3, taken from reference TRBV2 and TRBJ2-2): EPEVTQTPSHQVTQMGQEVILRCVPISNHLYFYWYRQILGQKVEFLVSFYNNEISEKSEIFDDQFSVERPDGSNFTLKIRSTKLEDSAMYFCATDRVDTGELFFGEGSRLTVL.

The chain recombines TRBV6-5 with TRBJ2-1, with D maybe TRBD1 (5 bases). The CDR3 spans 12 residues. V lost 1 base and J 9 bases, leaving 7 bases between the germline ends. Germline V lookup: CDR1 MNHEY, CDR2 SVGAGI. This chain's CDR3 is CASSYFQGEQFF. Written as DNA, the CDR3 is TGTGCCAGCAGTTACTTTCAGGGTGAGCAGTTCTTC.

This clone was observed a handful of times. The chain is built from TRBV5-1 and TRBJ1-1, with D perhaps matching TRBD1 (6 bases). CDR1 SGHRS and CDR2 YFSETQ come from the germline V gene. This CDR3 has 14 amino acids. V lost 7 bases to trimming and J lost 0 bases, with 13 bases between them. CDR3 sequence (DNA): TGCGCCAGCCGAGGGACATTGATGAACACTGAAGCTTTCTTT. Its protein product is CASRGTLMNTEAFF.

The gene calls are TRBV18 and TRBJ2-5, with 7 bases that match TRBD1. V shed 9 bases and J 0 bases; nucleotides not matched to a gene: 7. The CDR3 is 14 residues long. Germline lookup yields CDR1 KGHSH and CDR2 LQKENI. DNA of the CDR3: TGTGCCAGTAGGGGACAGAGAGACCAAGAGACCCAGTACTTC. Encoded protein: CASRGQRDQETQYF.

The chain joins TRBV2 to TRBJ2-5, with 11 bases fitting TRBD2. Germline-derived CDR1 and CDR2 are SNHLY and FYNNEI. The CDR3 sequence is 15 residues long. The V segment lost 6 bases and the J segment 2 bases; nucleotides outside the gene matches: 5. CDR3 region: CASSAGLAVQETQYF. In DNA form, the CDR3 reads TGTGCCAGCAGCGCGGGACTAGCGGTGCAAGAGACCCAGTACTTC.

This chain connects TRBV9 to TRBJ2-7, with D unresolved. V shed 0 bases and J shed 0 bases, with 10 bases lying between them. Germline V gene lookup returns CDR1 SGDLS and CDR2 YYNGEE. This CDR3 is 15 amino acids long. The CDR3 DNA reads TGTGCCAGCAGCGTAGACAGCCGATACTCCTACGAGCAGTACTTC. It encodes CASSVDSRYSYEQYF.

This clone was recorded once. The rearrangement links TRBV7-9 to TRBJ1-5, with D perhaps TRBD1 (6 bases). Deletions cut 4 bases from V and 5 bases from J, with 18 bases between. From germline, CDR1 is SEHNR and CDR2 FQNEAQ (reference sequence). The CDR3 spans 16 residues. The CDR3 spells CASSSLAGATDQPQHF. DNA of the CDR3: TGTGCCAGCAGCTCATTGGCAGGGGCAACTGATCAGCCCCAGCATTTT.

The genes are TRBV7-9 and TRBJ2-5; TRBD1 agrees at 8 bases. The junction had 3 bases not matched to a gene; V was cut back by 5 bases and J by 4 bases. The CDR3 runs 13 residues. The germline CDR1 and CDR2 sequences are SEHNR and FQNEAQ (reference sequence). CDR3 DNA: TGTGCCAGCAGCCTAGGGACAGGAGAGACCCAGTACTTC. Its translation is CASSLGTGETQYF.

The chain has TRBV4-2 and TRBJ1-6; D gene uncertain. V was pared by 4 bases and J by 9 bases, with 16 bases between. The CDR3 has 15 residues. Germline V CDR1 and CDR2: LGHNA, YNFKEQ. CDR3: CASSRTRDSGSPLHF. As DNA, the CDR3 is TGTGCCAGCAGCCGTACCCGGGATTCAGGTTCACCCCTCCACTTT.

The CDR3 sequence is CASSFGQGKSTQYF. DNA for the CDR3: TGCGCCAGCAGCTTTGGACAGGGGAAGTCGACCCAGTACTTC. The rearrangement links TRBV5-1 to TRBJ2-5, with TRBD1 matching 9 bases. The CDR3 has 14 residues. J was trimmed by 7 bases and V by 2 bases; bases with no gene match: 6. CDR1 is SGHRS and CDR2 is YFSETQ in the germline V gene.

V gene TRBV9 combines with J gene TRBJ2-7; D possibly corresponds to TRBD2 (5 bases). Germline V gives CDR1 SGDLS, CDR2 YYNGEE. V was shortened by 0 bases and J by 7 bases, with 14 bases between the two germline ends. The CDR3 covers 14 residues. The CDR3 reads CASSVDLGSVEQYF. The CDR3 nucleotides read TGTGCCAGCAGCGTAGATTTAGGTAGCGTTGAGCAGTACTTC.

The rearrangement uses TRBV5-1 and TRBJ2-1; D is unresolved. V was trimmed by 6 bases and J by 6 bases, leaving 22 bases between them. CDR1 and CDR2 from the germline V gene are SGHRS and YFSETQ. CDR3 size: 16 residues. DNA for the CDR3: TGCGCCAGCATGGTATTCGATGGGCGTGCGTTCAATGAGCAGTTCTTC. Amino acids: CASMVFDGRAFNEQFF.

The CDR3 loop is CASRDSGRYSPLHF. The CDR3 DNA follows: TGTGCCAGCAGAGACTCAGGGCGATACTCACCCCTCCACTTT. The V and J genes are TRBV27 and TRBJ1-6; D is perhaps TRBD1 (5 bases). The CDR3 is 14 residues long. V was cut by 6 bases and J by 10 bases, with 16 bases left in between. Germline V gene sequence: CDR1 MNHEY, CDR2 SMNVEV (reference sequence).